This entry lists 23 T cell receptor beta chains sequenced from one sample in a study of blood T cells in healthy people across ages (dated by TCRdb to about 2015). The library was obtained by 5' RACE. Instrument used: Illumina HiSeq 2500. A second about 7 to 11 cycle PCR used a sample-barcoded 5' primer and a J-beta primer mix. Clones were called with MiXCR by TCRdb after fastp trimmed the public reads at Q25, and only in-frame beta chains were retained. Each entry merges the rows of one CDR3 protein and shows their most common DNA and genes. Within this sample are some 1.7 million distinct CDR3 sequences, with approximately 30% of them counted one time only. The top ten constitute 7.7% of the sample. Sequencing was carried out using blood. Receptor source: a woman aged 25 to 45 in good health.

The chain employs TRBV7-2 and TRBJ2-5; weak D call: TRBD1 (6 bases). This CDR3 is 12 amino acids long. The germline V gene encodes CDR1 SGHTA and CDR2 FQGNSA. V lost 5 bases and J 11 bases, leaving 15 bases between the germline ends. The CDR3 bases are TGTGCCAGCAGCAGGCGTGAGGGGGAGCAGTACTTC. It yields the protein CASSRREGEQYF.

The chain's CDR3 is CASSRQGIGYTF. As DNA, the CDR3 is TGTGCCAGCAGTCGTCAAGGTATCGGCTACACCTTC. This chain connects TRBV28 to TRBJ1-2, with unresolved D. CDR1 and CDR2 from the germline V gene are MDHEN and SYDVKM. V was shortened by 5 bases and J by 8 bases, with 12 bases between the two germline ends. This CDR3 is built from 12 residues.

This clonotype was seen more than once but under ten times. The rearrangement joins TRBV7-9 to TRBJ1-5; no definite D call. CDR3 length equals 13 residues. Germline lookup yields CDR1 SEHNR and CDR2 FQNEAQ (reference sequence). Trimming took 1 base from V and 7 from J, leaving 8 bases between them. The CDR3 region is CASSLESDQPQHF. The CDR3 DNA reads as TGTGCCAGCAGCTTAGAAAGTGACCAGCCCCAGCATTTT. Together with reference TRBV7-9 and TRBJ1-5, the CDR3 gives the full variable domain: DTGVSQNPRHKITKRGQNVTFRCDPISEHNRLYWYRQTLGQGPEFLTYFQNEAQLEKSRLLSDRFSAERPKGSFSTLEIQRTEQGDSAMYLCASSLESDQPQHFGDGTRLSIL.

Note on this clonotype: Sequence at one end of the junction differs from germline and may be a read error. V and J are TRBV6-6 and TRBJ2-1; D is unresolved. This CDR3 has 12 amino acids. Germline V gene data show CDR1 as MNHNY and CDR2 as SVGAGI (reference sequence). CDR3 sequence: CASSQLTSEQVF. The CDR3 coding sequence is TGTGCCAGCAGCCAACTTACCTCTGAGCAGGTCTTC.

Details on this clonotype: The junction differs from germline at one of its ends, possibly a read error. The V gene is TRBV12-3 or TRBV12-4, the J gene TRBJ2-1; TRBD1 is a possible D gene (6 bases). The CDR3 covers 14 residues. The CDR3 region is CASSPGQNYNGQFF. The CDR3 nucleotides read TGTGCCAGCAGTCCTGGACAGAATTACAATGGGCAGTTCTTC.

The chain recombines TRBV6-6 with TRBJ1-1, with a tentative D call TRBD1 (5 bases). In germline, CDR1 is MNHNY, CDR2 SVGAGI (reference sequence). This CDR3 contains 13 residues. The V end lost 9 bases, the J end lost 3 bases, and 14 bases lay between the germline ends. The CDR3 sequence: CASFEVGDTEAFF. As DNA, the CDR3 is TGTGCCAGTTTCGAGGTAGGGGACACTGAAGCTTTCTTT.

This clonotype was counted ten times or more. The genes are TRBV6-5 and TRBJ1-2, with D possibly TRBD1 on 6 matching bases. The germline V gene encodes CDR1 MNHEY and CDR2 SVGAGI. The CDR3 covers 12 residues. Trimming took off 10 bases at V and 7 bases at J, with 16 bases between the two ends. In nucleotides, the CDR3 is TGTGCCACCCTGCTGGGGGACACTGGCTACACCTTC. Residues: CATLLGDTGYTF.

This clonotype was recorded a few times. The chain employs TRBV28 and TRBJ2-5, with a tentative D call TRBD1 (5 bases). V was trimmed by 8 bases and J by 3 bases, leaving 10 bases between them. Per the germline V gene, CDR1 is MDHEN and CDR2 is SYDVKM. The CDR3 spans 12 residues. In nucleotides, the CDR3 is TGTGCCAGCGGACAAGGGGAAGAGACCCAGTACTTC. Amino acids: CASGQGEETQYF. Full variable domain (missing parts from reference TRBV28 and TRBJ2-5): DVKVTQSSRYLVKRTGEKVFLECVQDMDHENMFWYRQDPGLGLRLIYFSYDVKMKEKGDIPEGYSVSREKKERFSLILESASTNQTSMYLCASGQGEETQYFGPGTRLLVL.

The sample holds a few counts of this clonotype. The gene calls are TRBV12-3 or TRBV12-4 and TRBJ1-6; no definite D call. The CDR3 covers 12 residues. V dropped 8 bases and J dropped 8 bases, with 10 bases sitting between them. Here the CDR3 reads CASSPGDSPLHF. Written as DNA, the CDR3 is TGTGCCAGCTCCCCGGGCGATTCACCCCTCCACTTT.

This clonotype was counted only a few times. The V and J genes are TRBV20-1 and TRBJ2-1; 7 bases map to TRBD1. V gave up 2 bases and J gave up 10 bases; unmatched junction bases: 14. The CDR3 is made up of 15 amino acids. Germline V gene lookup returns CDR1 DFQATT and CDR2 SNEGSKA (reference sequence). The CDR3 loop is CSARPPLAGGREQFF. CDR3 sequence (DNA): TGCAGTGCTAGACCGCCCCTAGCAGGGGGAAGAGAGCAGTTCTTC.

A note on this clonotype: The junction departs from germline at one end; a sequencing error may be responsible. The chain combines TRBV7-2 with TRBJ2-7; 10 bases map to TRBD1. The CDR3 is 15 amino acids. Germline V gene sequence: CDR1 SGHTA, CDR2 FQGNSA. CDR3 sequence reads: CAGSQAGQGTYEQYF. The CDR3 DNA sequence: TGTGCCGGCAGCCAAGCGGGACAGGGGACCTACGAGCAGTACTTC.

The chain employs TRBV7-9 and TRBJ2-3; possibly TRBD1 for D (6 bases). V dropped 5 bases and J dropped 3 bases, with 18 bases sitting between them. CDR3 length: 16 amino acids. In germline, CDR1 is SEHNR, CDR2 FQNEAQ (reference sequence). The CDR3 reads CASSAYRQATTDTQYF. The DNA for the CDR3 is TGTGCCAGCAGCGCTTACCGACAGGCAACTACAGATACGCAGTATTTT.

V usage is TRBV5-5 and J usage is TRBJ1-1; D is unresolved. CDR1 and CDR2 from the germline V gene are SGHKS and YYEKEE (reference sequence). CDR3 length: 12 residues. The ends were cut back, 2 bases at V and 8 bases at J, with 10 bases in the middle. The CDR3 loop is CASSFGKQEAFF. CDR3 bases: TGTGCCAGCAGCTTTGGAAAGCAGGAAGCTTTCTTT.

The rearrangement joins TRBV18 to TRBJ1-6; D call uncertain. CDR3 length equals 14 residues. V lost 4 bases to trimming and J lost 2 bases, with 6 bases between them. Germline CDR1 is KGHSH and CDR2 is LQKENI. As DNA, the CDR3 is TGTGCCAGCTCACAGGGCCCCTATAATTCACCCCTCCACTTT. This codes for CASSQGPYNSPLHF.

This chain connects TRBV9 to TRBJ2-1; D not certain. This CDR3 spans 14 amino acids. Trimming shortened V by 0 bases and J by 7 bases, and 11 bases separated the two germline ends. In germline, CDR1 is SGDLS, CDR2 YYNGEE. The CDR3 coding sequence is TGTGCCAGCAGCGTAGGTGGTAACATTAATGAGCAGTTCTTC. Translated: CASSVGGNINEQFF.

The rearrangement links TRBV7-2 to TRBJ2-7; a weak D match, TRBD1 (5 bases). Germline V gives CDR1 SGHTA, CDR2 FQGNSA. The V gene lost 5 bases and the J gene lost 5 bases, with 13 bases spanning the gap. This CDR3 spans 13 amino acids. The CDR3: CASSPHRGNEQYF. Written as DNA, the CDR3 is TGTGCCAGCAGCCCCCATAGGGGTAACGAGCAGTACTTC. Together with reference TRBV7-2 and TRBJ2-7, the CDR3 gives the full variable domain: GAGVSQSPSNKVTEKGKDVELRCDPISGHTALYWYRQSLGQGLEFLIYFQGNSAPDKSGLPSDRFSAERTGGSVSTLTIQRTQQEDSAVYLCASSPHRGNEQYFGPGTRLTVT.

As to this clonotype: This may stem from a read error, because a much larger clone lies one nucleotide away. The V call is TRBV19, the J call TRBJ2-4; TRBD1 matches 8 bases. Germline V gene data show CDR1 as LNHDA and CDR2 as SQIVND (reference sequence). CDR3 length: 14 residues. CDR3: CASSNQGAMGIPYF. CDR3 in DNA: TGTGCCAGTAGTAACCAGGGGGCGATGGGCATTCCGTACTTC. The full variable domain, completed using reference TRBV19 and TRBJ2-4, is DGGITQSPKYLFRKEGQNVTLSCEQNLNHDAMYWYRQDPGQGLRLIYYSQIVNDFQKGDIAEGYSVSREKKESFPLTVTSAQKNPTAFYLCASSNQGAMGIPYFGAGTRLSVL.

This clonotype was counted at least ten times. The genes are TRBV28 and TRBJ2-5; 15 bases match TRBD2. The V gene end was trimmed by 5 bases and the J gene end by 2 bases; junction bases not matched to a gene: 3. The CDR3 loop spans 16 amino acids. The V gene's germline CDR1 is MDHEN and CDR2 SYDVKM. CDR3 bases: TGTGCCAGCAGTACGGGACTAGCGGGGGGACAAGAGACCCAGTACTTC. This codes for CASSTGLAGGQETQYF. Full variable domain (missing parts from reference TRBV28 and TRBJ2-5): DVKVTQSSRYLVKRTGEKVFLECVQDMDHENMFWYRQDPGLGLRLIYFSYDVKMKEKGDIPEGYSVSREKKERFSLILESASTNQTSMYLCASSTGLAGGQETQYFGPGTRLLVL.

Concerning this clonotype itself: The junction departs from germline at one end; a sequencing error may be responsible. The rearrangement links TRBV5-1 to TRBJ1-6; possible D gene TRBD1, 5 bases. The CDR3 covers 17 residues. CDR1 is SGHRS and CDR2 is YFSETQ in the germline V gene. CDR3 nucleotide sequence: TGCGCCAGCAGCTTGGGGGCAGGGAGCTCCTATAATTCACCCCCCCACTTT. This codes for CASSLGAGSSYNSPPHF.

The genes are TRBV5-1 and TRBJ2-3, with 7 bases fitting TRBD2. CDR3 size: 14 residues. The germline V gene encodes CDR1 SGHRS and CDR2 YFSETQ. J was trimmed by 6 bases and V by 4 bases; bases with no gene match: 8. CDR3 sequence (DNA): TGCGCCAGCAGCAGGACTAGTTTGGCCGATACGCAGTATTTT. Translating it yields CASSRTSLADTQYF.

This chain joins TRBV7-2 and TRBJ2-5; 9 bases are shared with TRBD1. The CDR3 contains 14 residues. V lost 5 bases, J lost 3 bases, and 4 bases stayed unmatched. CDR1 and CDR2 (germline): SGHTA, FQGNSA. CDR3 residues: CTSSPRTGEETQYF. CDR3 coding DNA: TGTACCAGCAGCCCGCGGACAGGGGAAGAGACCCAGTACTTC.

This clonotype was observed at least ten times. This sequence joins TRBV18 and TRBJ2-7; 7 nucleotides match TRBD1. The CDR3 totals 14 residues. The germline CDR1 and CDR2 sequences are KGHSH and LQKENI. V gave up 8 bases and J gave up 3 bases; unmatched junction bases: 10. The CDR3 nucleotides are TGTGCCAGCAGTCCACCAGGGGGAAACTACGAGCAGTACTTC. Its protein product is CASSPPGGNYEQYF. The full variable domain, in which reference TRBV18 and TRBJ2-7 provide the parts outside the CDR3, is NAGVMQNPRHLVRRRGQEARLRCSPMKGHSHVYWYRQLPEEGLKFMVYLQKENIIDESGMPKERFSAEFPKEGPSILRIQQVVRGDSAAYFCASSPPGGNYEQYFGPGTRLTVT.

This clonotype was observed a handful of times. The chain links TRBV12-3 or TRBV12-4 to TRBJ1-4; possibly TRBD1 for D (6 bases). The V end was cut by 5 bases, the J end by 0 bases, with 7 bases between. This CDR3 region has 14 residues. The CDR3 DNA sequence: TGTGCCAGCAGTGAGGGGGCAACTAATGAAAAACTGTTTTTT. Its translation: CASSEGATNEKLFF.